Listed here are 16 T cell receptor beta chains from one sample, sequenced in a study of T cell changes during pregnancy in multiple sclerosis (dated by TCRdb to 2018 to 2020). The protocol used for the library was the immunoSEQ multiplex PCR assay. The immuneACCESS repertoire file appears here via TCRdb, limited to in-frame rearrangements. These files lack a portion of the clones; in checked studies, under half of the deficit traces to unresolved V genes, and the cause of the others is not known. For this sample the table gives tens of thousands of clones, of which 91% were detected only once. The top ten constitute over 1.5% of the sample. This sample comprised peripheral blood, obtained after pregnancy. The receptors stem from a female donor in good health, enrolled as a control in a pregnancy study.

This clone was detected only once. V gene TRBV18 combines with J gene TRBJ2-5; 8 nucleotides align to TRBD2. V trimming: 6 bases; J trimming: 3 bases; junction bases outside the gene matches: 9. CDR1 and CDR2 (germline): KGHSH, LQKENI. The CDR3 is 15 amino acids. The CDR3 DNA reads TGTGCCAGCTCGACAACTCTTAGCGGGGAAGAGACCCAGTACTTC. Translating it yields CASSTTLSGEETQYF.

The CDR3 here is CASSLGTAFNQPQHF. The CDR3 coding sequence is TGTGCCAGCAGCTTAGGGACAGCCTTTAATCAGCCCCAGCATTTT. V and J are TRBV7-9 and TRBJ1-5, with D possibly being TRBD1 (6 bases). V lost 1 base and J 4 bases, leaving 11 bases between the germline ends. The CDR3 consists of 15 residues. Germline V CDR1 and CDR2: SEHNR, FQNEAQ (reference sequence).

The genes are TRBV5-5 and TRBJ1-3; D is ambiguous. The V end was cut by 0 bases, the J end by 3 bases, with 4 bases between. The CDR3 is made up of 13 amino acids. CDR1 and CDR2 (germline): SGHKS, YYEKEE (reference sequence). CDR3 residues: CASSLDSGNTIYF. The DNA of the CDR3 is TGTGCCAGCAGCTTGGACAGTGGAAACACCATATATTTT. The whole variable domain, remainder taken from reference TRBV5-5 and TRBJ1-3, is DAGVTQSPTHLIKTRGQQVTLRCSPISGHKSVSWYQQVLGQGPQFIFQYYEKEERGRGNFPDRFSARQFPNYSSELNVNALLLGDSALYLCASSLDSGNTIYFGEGSWLTVV.

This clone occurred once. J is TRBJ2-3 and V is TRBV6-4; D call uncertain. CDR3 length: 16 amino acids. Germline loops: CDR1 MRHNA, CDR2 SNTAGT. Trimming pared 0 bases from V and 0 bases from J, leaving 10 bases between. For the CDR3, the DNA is TGTGCCAGCAGTGACTCGATTCAGACTAGCACAGATACGCAGTATTTT. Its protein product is CASSDSIQTSTDTQYF.

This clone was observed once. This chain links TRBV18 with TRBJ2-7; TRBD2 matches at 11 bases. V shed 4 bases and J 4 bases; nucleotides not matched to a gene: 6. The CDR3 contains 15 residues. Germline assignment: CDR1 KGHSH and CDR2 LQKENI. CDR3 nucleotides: TGTGCCAGCTCACGACCCCTAGCGGGGGGTTACGAGCAGTACTTC. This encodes CASSRPLAGGYEQYF. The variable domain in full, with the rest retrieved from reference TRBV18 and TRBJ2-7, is NAGVMQNPRHLVRRRGQEARLRCSPMKGHSHVYWYRQLPEEGLKFMVYLQKENIIDESGMPKERFSAEFPKEGPSILRIQQVVRGDSAAYFCASSRPLAGGYEQYFGPGTRLTVT.

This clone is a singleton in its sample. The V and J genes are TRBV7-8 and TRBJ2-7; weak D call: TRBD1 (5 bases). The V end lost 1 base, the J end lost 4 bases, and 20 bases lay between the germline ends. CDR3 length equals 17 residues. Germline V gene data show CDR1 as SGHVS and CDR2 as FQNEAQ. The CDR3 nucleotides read TGTGCCAGCAGCTTAGTACCCCCCGGTGACAGCATATACGAGCAGTACTTC. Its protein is CASSLVPPGDSIYEQYF.

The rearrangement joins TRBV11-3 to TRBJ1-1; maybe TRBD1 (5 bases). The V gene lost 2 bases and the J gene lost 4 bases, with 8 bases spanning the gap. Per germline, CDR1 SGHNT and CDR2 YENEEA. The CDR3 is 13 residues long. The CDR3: CASSLRDSTEAFF. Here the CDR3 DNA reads TGTGCCAGCAGCTTACGGGACTCCACTGAAGCTTTCTTT.

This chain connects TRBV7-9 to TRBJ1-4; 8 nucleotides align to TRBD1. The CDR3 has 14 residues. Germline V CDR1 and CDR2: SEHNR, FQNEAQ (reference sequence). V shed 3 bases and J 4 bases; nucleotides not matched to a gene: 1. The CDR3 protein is CASSLDRVNEKLFF. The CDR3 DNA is TGTGCCAGCAGCTTGGACAGGGTTAATGAAAAACTGTTTTTT.

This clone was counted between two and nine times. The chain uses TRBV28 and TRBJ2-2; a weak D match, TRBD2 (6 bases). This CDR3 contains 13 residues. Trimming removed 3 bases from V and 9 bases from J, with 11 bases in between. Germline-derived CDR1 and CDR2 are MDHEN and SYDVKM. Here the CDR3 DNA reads TGTGCCAGCAGTTTGGGGGGTGTAAGGGAGCTGTTTTTT. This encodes CASSLGGVRELFF. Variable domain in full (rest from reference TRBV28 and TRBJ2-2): DVKVTQSSRYLVKRTGEKVFLECVQDMDHENMFWYRQDPGLGLRLIYFSYDVKMKEKGDIPEGYSVSREKKERFSLILESASTNQTSMYLCASSLGGVRELFFGEGSRLTVL.

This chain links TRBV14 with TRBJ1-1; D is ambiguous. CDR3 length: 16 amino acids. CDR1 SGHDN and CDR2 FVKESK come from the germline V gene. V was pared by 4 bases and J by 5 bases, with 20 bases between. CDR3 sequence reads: CASSPDGRAGYTEAFF. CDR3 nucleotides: TGTGCCAGCAGCCCGGACGGGAGGGCGGGTTATACTGAAGCTTTCTTT.

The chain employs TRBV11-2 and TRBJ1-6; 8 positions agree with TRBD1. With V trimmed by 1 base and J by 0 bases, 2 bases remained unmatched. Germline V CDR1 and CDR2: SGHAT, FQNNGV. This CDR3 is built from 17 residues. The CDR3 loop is CASSLGDRLSYNSPLHF. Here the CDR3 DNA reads TGTGCCAGCAGCTTAGGGGACAGGCTCTCCTATAATTCACCCCTCCACTTT.

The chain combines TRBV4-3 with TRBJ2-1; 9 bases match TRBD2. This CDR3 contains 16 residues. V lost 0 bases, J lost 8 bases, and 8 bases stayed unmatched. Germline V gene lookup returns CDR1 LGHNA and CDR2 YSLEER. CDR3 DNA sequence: TGCGCCAGCAGCCAAGAGACTAGCGGAGTTGTCGATGAGCAGTTCTTC. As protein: CASSQETSGVVDEQFF.

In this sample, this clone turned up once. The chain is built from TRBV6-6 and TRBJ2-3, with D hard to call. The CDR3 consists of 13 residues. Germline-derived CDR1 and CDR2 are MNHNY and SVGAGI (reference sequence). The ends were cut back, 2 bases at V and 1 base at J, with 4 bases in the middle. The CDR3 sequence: CASSYPGTDTQYF. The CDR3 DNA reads TGTGCCAGCAGTTACCCGGGCACAGATACGCAGTATTTT.

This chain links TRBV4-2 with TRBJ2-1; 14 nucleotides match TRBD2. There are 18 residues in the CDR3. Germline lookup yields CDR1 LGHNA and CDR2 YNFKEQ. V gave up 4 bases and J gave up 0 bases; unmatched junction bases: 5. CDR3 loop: CASSRGLAGASSYNEQFF. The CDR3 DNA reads TGTGCCAGCAGCCGGGGACTAGCGGGGGCGAGCTCCTACAATGAGCAGTTCTTC.

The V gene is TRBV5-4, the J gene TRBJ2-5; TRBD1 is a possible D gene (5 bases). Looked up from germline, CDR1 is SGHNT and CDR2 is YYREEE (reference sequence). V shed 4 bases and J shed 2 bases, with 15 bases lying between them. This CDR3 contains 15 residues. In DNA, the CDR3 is TGTGCCAGCAGCCACTCTTACCGACAGCAAGAGACCCAGTACTTC. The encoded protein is CASSHSYRQQETQYF.

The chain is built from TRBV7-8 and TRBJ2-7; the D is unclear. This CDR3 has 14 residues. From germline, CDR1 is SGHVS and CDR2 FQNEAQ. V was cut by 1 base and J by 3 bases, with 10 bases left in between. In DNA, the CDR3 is TGTGCCAGCAGCTTAGGCTCAGGTCGCTACGAGCAGTACTTC. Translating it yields CASSLGSGRYEQYF.